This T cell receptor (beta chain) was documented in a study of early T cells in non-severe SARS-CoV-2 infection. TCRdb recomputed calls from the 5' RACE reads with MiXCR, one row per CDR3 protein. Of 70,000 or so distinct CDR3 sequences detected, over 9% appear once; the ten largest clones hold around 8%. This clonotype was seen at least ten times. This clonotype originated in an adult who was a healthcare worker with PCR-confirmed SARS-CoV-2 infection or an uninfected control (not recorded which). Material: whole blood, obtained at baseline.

The CDR3 coding sequence is TGCGCCAGCAGGGAAACCGGGACAGTGAACACTGAAGCTTTCTTT. Translation: CASRETGTVNTEAFF. The chain links TRBV5-1 to TRBJ1-1; 7 bases line up with TRBD1. CDR3 length: 15 amino acids. The trim removed 5 bases at V and 0 bases at J, leaving 7 bases unmatched. Germline V gives CDR1 SGHRS, CDR2 YFSETQ.